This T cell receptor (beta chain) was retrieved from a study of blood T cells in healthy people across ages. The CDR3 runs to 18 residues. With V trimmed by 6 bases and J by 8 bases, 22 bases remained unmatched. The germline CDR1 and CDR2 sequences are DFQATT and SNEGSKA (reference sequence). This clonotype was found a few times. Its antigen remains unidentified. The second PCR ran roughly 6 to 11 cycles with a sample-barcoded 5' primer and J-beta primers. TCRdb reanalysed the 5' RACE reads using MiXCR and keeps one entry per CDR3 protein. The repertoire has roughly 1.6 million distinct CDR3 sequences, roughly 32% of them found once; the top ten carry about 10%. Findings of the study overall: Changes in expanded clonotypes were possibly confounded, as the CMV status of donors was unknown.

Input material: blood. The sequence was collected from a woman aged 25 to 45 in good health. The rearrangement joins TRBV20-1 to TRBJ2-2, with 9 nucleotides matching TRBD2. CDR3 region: CSARDAGRLAGVLGELFF. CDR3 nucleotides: TGCAGTGCCAGGGACGCAGGTCGCTTAGCGGGAGTTTTAGGGGAGCTGTTTTTT.